A single sample is the source of the 26 T cell receptor beta chains below, sequenced in a study of blood T cell repertoires in COVID-19. TCRdb's table, derived via immunoSEQ multiplex PCR, lists solely in-frame clones and lacks some. The repertoire holds tens of thousands of clones, around nine tenths seen once, with 4.5% to 6% in the top ten. Sequencing was done on a sample of peripheral blood. These receptors all come from an elderly woman with acute or convalescent COVID-19.

The V call is TRBV7-2, the J call TRBJ1-5, with 7 bases fitting TRBD1. CDR3 length: 14 amino acids. The V and J ends lost 7 bases and 2 bases, in that order; junction bases with no gene match: 5. The germline V gene has CDR1 SGHTA and CDR2 FQGNSA. This chain's CDR3 is CASTTGVGNQPQHF. CDR3 in DNA: TGTGCCAGCACCACAGGGGTTGGCAATCAGCCCCAGCATTTT.

The V gene is TRBV5-1, the J gene TRBJ1-6; the D gene is possibly TRBD1 (5 bases). The CDR3 sequence is 13 residues long. Germline CDR1 SGHRS, CDR2 YFSETQ. V lost 4 bases, J lost 8 bases, and 10 bases lay in between. The CDR3 sequence is CASSPPGDSPLHF. The CDR3 bases are TGCGCCAGCAGCCCGCCGGGGGATTCACCCCTCCACTTT.

The genes are TRBV3-1 (or the pseudogene TRBV3-2) and TRBJ1-1; 7 nucleotides line up with TRBD1. Per the germline V gene, CDR1 is LGHDT and CDR2 is YNNKEL (reference sequence). V lost 4 bases and J lost 2; bases outside the gene matches: 7. The CDR3 spans 15 residues. The CDR3 here is CASSRRQGGNTEAFF. The DNA of the CDR3 is TGTGCCAGCAGCCGTAGACAGGGTGGAAACACTGAAGCTTTCTTT.

V and J are TRBV30 and TRBJ1-2, with a weak D call TRBD1 (6 bases). There are 15 residues in the CDR3. Germline CDR1 reads GTSNPN; CDR2 reads SVGIG (reference sequence). Between the trimmed V and J ends, which lost 2 bases and 5 bases, there was a span of 18 bases. The CDR3 reads CAWSSFPGDRYGYTF. CDR3 DNA sequence: TGTGCCTGGAGTTCCTTTCCAGGGGATCGGTATGGCTACACCTTC.

The chain couples TRBV27 to TRBJ1-5; TRBD1 might be the D (5 bases). CDR1 MNHEY and CDR2 SMNVEV come from the germline V gene (reference sequence). Deletions cut 3 bases from V and 0 bases from J, with 12 bases between. The CDR3 has 16 amino acids. The CDR3 loop is CASSFSLQGSNQPQHF. CDR3 sequence (DNA): TGTGCCAGCAGTTTCAGTTTGCAGGGTAGCAATCAGCCCCAGCATTTT.

The chain has TRBV21-1 and TRBJ2-3; the D call of TRBD2 is as the table states it, not checked on the DNA. TRBV21-1 is assigned pseudogene status. The CDR3 sequence is 19 residues long. CDR3 amino acids: CASSKALAGLTGGTDTQYF. The DNA of the CDR3 is TGTGCCAGCAGCAAAGCACTAGCGGGACTGACGGGAGGCACAGATACGCAGTATTTT.

This clone appeared once. The chain uses TRBV9 and TRBJ2-1, with TRBD2 matching over 9 bases. The V and J ends lost 1 base and 10 bases, in that order; junction bases with no gene match: 12. The CDR3 has 16 amino acids. Looked up from germline, CDR1 is SGDLS and CDR2 is YYNGEE. CDR3 region: CASSVRASGVEGEQFF. The CDR3 DNA sequence: TGTGCCAGCAGCGTAAGGGCTAGCGGGGTCGAGGGGGAGCAGTTCTTC.

This rearrangement joins TRBV5-1 to TRBJ2-1; 7 bases are a match to TRBD2. V lost 3 bases, J lost 0 bases, and 3 bases stayed unmatched. The length of the CDR3 is 15 residues. CDR1 and CDR2 from the germline V gene are SGHRS and YFSETQ. CDR3 residues: CASSSSGNSYNEQFF. As DNA, the CDR3 is TGCGCCAGCAGCTCGAGCGGGAACTCCTACAATGAGCAGTTCTTC.

The chain recombines TRBV5-1 with TRBJ2-1; TRBD1 aligns across 7 bases. The germline CDR1 and CDR2 sequences are SGHRS and YFSETQ. This CDR3 is built from 16 residues. The V and J ends lost 0 bases and 6 bases, in that order; junction bases with no gene match: 9. The CDR3 here is CASSLAPQKGANEQFF. The CDR3 DNA is TGCGCCAGCAGCTTGGCGCCCCAGAAGGGGGCCAATGAGCAGTTCTTC. Filled out from reference TRBV5-1 and TRBJ2-1, the complete variable domain reads KAGVTQTPRYLIKTRGQQVTLSCSPISGHRSVSWYQQTPGQGLQFLFEYFSETQRNKGNFPGRFSGRQFSNSRSEMNVSTLELGDSALYLCASSLAPQKGANEQFFGPGTRLTVL.

V usage is TRBV7-6 and J usage is TRBJ1-1; the D gene is possibly TRBD1 (6 bases). Trimming removed 3 bases at V and 7 bases at J, with 12 bases between. There are 13 residues in the CDR3. Germline V gene data show CDR1 as SGHVS and CDR2 as FNYEAQ. The CDR3 sequence is CASSFQLQGEAFF. In nucleotides, the CDR3 is TGTGCCAGCAGCTTCCAACTACAGGGTGAAGCTTTCTTT.

V and J are TRBV9 and TRBJ2-3, with 10 nucleotides matching TRBD1. Per germline, CDR1 SGDLS and CDR2 YYNGEE. CDR3 length: 16 residues. V gave up 3 bases and J gave up 1 base; unmatched junction bases: 5. The CDR3 coding sequence is TGTGCCAGCAGCGACCGGGACAGGGGACGCACAGATACGCAGTATTTT. Its protein product is CASSDRDRGRTDTQYF.

The chain carries TRBV3-1 (or the pseudogene TRBV3-2) and TRBJ2-3; 10 bases match TRBD2. The V gene's germline CDR1 is LGHDT and CDR2 YNNKEL (reference sequence). The CDR3 extends over 15 amino acids. The V segment lost 8 bases and the J segment 5 bases; nucleotides outside the gene matches: 10. In DNA form, the CDR3 reads TGTGCCAGCTCGTTAAGCGGGAGGGCGGGAGATACGCAGTATTTT. Amino acid sequence: CASSLSGRAGDTQYF.

The V gene is TRBV24-1, the J gene TRBJ2-1, with 7 nucleotides matching TRBD2. Germline-derived CDR1 and CDR2 are KGHDR and SFDVKD. V trimming: 0 bases; J trimming: 8 bases; junction bases outside the gene matches: 3. The CDR3 extends over 14 amino acids. CDR3 sequence reads: CATSDLHAGDEQFF. In DNA, the CDR3 is TGTGCCACCAGTGATTTGCATGCGGGAGATGAGCAGTTCTTC.

V is TRBV18 and J is TRBJ1-1, with D unclear. The CDR3 covers 16 residues. The ends were cut back, 2 bases at V and 2 bases at J, with 15 bases in the middle. Germline V CDR1 and CDR2: KGHSH, LQKENI. CDR3 sequence: CASSPRESGRNTEAFF. The CDR3 DNA follows: TGTGCCAGCTCACCAAGGGAGTCGGGCAGAAACACTGAAGCTTTCTTT.

The chain recombines TRBV5-4 with TRBJ2-1, with 7 nucleotides matching TRBD2. The ends lost 4 bases at V and 4 bases at J; junction bases unmatched: 5. The germline CDR1 and CDR2 sequences are SGHNT and YYREEE (reference sequence). The CDR3 length is 14 residues. This chain's CDR3 is CASSAGLLYNEQFF. The CDR3 bases are TGTGCCAGCAGCGCGGGACTACTTTACAATGAGCAGTTCTTC.

The chain uses TRBV3-1 (or the pseudogene TRBV3-2) and TRBJ2-5; the D is unclear. Trimming took off 3 bases at V and 5 bases at J, with 10 bases between the two ends. This CDR3 is 13 amino acids long. Germline V CDR1 and CDR2: LGHDT, YNNKEL (reference sequence). The CDR3 spells CASSQGLRETQYF. The CDR3 DNA reads as TGTGCCAGCAGCCAGGGCCTTCGGGAGACCCAGTACTTC.

Only one count was recorded for this clone. The rearrangement joins TRBV30 to TRBJ2-3; D possibly corresponds to TRBD1 (5 bases). The CDR3 is 15 residues long. In germline, CDR1 is GTSNPN, CDR2 SVGIG (reference sequence). Trimming shortened V by 2 bases and J by 2 bases, and 14 bases separated the two germline ends. The CDR3 nucleotides read TGTGCCTGGAGTAGGCTAGGGGTGAACACAGATACGCAGTATTTT. Amino acid sequence: CAWSRLGVNTDTQYF. The whole variable domain, filled in from reference TRBV30 and TRBJ2-3, reads SQTIHQWPATLVQPVGSPLSLECTVEGTSNPNLYWYRQAAGRGLQLLFYSVGIGQISSEVPQNLSASRPQDRQFILSSKKLLLSDSGFYLCAWSRLGVNTDTQYFGPGTRLTVL.

The sample holds one count of this clone. CDR3 loop: CASSHQTTEGETQYF. The CDR3 DNA is TGTGCCAGTAGTCACCAAACAACCGAGGGAGAGACCCAGTACTTC. The chain employs TRBV19 and TRBJ2-5; a possible D gene is TRBD2 (5 bases). The CDR3 is 15 amino acids. Germline CDR1 is LNHDA and CDR2 is SQIVND (reference sequence). V gave up 5 bases and J gave up 4 bases, with 17 bases separating them.

This clone was recorded once. The V call is TRBV2, the J call TRBJ2-7, with a tentative D call TRBD2 (5 bases). This CDR3 is 11 amino acids long. Trimming stripped 6 bases from V and 12 bases from J, with 15 bases between. Germline CDR1 and CDR2: SNHLY and FYNNEI. The CDR3: CASSSGLTPYF. In DNA form, the CDR3 reads TGTGCCAGCAGCTCCGGACTCACACCGTACTTC.

CDR3 DNA sequence: TGTGCCAGCAGCCTACGTCCGGGACAGGGAGACGAGCAGTACTTC. Protein sequence: CASSLRPGQGDEQYF. The chain is built from TRBV4-2 and TRBJ2-7; TRBD1 aligns across 9 bases. V shed 4 bases and J 5 bases; nucleotides not matched to a gene: 9. Germline CDR1 LGHNA, CDR2 YNFKEQ. The CDR3 is made up of 15 amino acids.

This chain joins TRBV10-2 and TRBJ1-5; D remains unclear. With 0 bases removed from V and 8 bases from J, the gap between germline ends came to 14 bases. The V gene's germline CDR1 is WSHSY and CDR2 SAAADI. The CDR3 consists of 15 residues. CDR3 sequence: CASSESRAGHEPQHF. CDR3 coding DNA: TGCGCCAGCAGTGAGTCGAGGGCGGGTCATGAGCCCCAGCATTTT.

The J gene is TRBJ2-3, the V gene TRBV6-2 or TRBV6-3; 8 nucleotides match TRBD2. With V trimmed by 5 bases and J by 1 base, 5 bases remained unmatched. The CDR3 extends over 15 amino acids. Germline V gene data show CDR1 as MNHEY and CDR2 as SVGEGT. CDR3 loop: CASSPAGAGTDTQYF. The CDR3 nucleotides are TGTGCCAGCAGTCCAGCGGGGGCCGGCACAGATACGCAGTATTTT.

The genes are TRBV4-1 and TRBJ2-7, with 14 bases matching TRBD2. Germline values: CDR1 MGHRA, CDR2 YSYEKL. The CDR3 sequence is 16 residues long. Germline trimming cut 3 bases from V and 9 bases from J; bases unmatched to any gene: 10. The CDR3 loop is CASSQDRLAGGLVQYF. The CDR3 DNA sequence: TGCGCCAGCAGCCAGGACCGACTAGCGGGAGGGTTGGTGCAGTACTTC.

The gene calls are TRBV23-1 and TRBJ2-5; the D gene is possibly TRBD1 (6 bases). TRBV23-1 is assigned to the ORF class and has an uncertain function. The length of the CDR3 is 14 residues. V was clipped by 2 bases and J by 5 bases, with 12 bases between them. The CDR3 spells CASSQPPGEETQYF. The CDR3 nucleotides are TGCGCCAGCAGTCAACCACCAGGGGAGGAGACCCAGTACTTC.

The rearrangement joins TRBV6-5 to TRBJ1-4; a weak D match, TRBD1 (5 bases). The CDR3 spans 15 residues. V was pared by 0 bases and J by 4 bases, with 9 bases between. Germline V gene sequence: CDR1 MNHEY, CDR2 SVGAGI. Here the CDR3 DNA reads TGTGCCAGCAGTTACTCGGGAGGGGATAATGAAAAACTGTTTTTT. Its translation is CASSYSGGDNEKLFF.

The rearrangement links TRBV3-1 (or the pseudogene TRBV3-2) to TRBJ2-7; the match to TRBD2 covers 7 bases. Germline CDR1 LGHDT, CDR2 YNNKEL (reference sequence). The V and J ends lost 0 bases and 10 bases, in that order; junction bases with no gene match: 3. The CDR3 is 12 residues long. The CDR3 DNA reads as TGTGCCAGCAGCCAAGATCGGGGGGAACAGTACTTC. Amino acids: CASSQDRGEQYF.